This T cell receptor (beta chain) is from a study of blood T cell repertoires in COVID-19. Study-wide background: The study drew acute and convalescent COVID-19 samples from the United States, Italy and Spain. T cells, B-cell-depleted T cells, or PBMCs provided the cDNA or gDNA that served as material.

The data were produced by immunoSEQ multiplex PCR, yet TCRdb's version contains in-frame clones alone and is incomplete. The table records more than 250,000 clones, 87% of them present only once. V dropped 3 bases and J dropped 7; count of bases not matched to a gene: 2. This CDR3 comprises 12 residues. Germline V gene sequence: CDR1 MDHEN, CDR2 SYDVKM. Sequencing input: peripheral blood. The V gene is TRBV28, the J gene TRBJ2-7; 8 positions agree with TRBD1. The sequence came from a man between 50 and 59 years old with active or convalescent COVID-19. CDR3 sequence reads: CASSLTGDEQYF. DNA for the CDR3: TGTGCCAGCAGTTTGACAGGGGATGAGCAGTACTTC.